This T cell receptor beta chain was obtained from a study of preoperative IRX-2 immunotherapy in early breast cancer. Treatment: preoperative locoregional IRX-2 cytokine immunotherapy. This phase Ib study tested locoregional IRX-2 cytokine immunotherapy given before surgery. Measured with immunoSEQ multiplex PCR; TCRdb has only the in-frame clones, and not every one. The repertoire holds more than 20,000 clones, with roughly four fifths as singletons. This specimen consisted of lymph node tissue, obtained after IRX-2 immunotherapy. This sequence originates from a human donor with breast cancer.

CDR3 nucleotides: TGTGCCTGGAGTAGTTTGGCAGGGGATGGCTACACCTTC. Encoded protein: CAWSSLAGDGYTF. This chain joins TRBV30 and TRBJ1-2, with D possibly TRBD1 on 6 matching bases. CDR1 and CDR2 from the germline V gene are GTSNPN and SVGIG (reference sequence). This CDR3 has 13 amino acids. The germline V and J ends were trimmed by 2 bases and 6 bases, with 13 bases remaining between them.